The sequence of this T cell receptor (beta chain) was determined in a study of response to subunit inactivated influenza vaccine. Regarding the study as a whole: Authors suggested that a seasonal influenza vaccination recruits few new T cells each time.

One entry per CDR3 protein, called by TCRdb with MiXCR from the RT-PCR reads. The sample contains 630,000 or so distinct CDR3 sequences, 15% to 18% of which appear only once. Losses at the gene ends were 6 bases for V and 4 bases for J; bases not matched to a gene: 10. This CDR3 comprises 14 residues. Germline V gene data show CDR1 as DFQATT and CDR2 as SNEGSKA (reference sequence). A note on this clonotype: The antigen is undetermined.

The clonotype comes from a man aged 50 to 60 who received an inactivated influenza vaccine. The chain carries TRBV20-1 and TRBJ2-7, with 9 bases lining up with TRBD1. Here the sequenced sample was PBMCs from blood, taken about 13 days after vaccination. CDR3 protein: CSALGADRGYEQYF. CDR3 bases: TGCAGTGCCTTAGGGGCAGACAGGGGGTACGAGCAGTACTTC.